Presented here are 24 T cell receptor beta chains from one specimen sequenced in a study of immune heterogeneity within non-small cell lung tumors. The TCR beta CDR3 region underwent multiplex PCR amplification with 32 V and 13 J primers. TCRdb itself ran the multiplex PCR reads through MiXCR, one entry per CDR3 protein. This sample yields roughly 14,000 distinct CDR3 sequences, of which approximately 30% are seen a single time; 5% to 5.5% belongs to the top ten. Genomic DNA from bulk tumor acted as the template, and roughly 0.55 ug was loaded per sample. Surgical sampling yielded several biopsies per primary tumor (spaced far apart). Enrolled patients presented with newly diagnosed, previously untreated non-small cell lung cancer and underwent curative surgery. The material sequenced was lung tumor tissue. Every receptor here comes from a man aged 35-49 years with non-small cell lung cancer.

Worth noting for this clonotype: This could be a read error, since a much larger clone is one nucleotide away. As the CDR3 is not closed by the conserved phenylalanine or tryptophan, this likely results from a read error. The gene calls are TRBV12-5 and TRBJ2-4; unclear D gene. Between the trimmed V and J ends, which lost 1 base and 0 bases, there was a span of 1 base. The CDR3 runs to 13 residues. Germline assignment: CDR1 LGHNT and CDR2 FRNRAP. DNA for the CDR3: TGTGCTAGTGGTTTGGGAGCCAAAAACATTCAGTACTTG. Translating it yields CASGLGAKNIQYL.

This clonotype has a handful of counts. The chain has TRBV7-9 and TRBJ2-2; D is unclear. V gave up 5 bases and J gave up 5 bases, with 15 bases separating them. Germline CDR1 and CDR2: SEHNR and FQNEAQ (reference sequence). The CDR3 totals 15 residues. The CDR3 sequence: CASSPDGLLTGELFF. In DNA, the CDR3 is TGTGCCAGCAGCCCCGACGGGTTGTTGACCGGGGAGCTGTTTTTT.

This clonotype was seen repeatedly, ten times or more. The V call is TRBV19, the J call TRBJ2-1; no clear D gene. V lost 5 bases, J lost 4 bases, and 12 bases lay in between. The germline gives CDR1 LNHDA, CDR2 SQIVND (reference sequence). The CDR3 loop spans 14 amino acids. CDR3 protein: CASSFGLGYNEQFF. CDR3 DNA sequence: TGTGCCAGTAGTTTCGGTCTTGGATACAATGAGCAGTTCTTC.

Concerning this clonotype itself: A read error may explain this, as a much larger clone is one base away. The chain joins TRBV11-3 to TRBJ2-5; 10 bases are shared with TRBD1. Germline-derived CDR1 and CDR2 are SGHNT and YENEEA. With 5 bases clipped from V and 5 bases from J, the junction kept 5 bases outside the gene matches. The CDR3 is 14 residues long. CDR3 protein: CASSRQGAVETQYF. CDR3 bases: TGTGCCAGCAGCCGACAGGGGGCAGTGGAGACCCAGTACTTC.

This clonotype was recorded many times. The CDR3 here is CSVRVGLAGVDEQFF. CDR3 DNA: TGCAGCGTAAGGGTGGGACTAGCGGGAGTCGATGAGCAGTTCTTC. This chain connects TRBV29-1 to TRBJ2-1, with 14 positions matching TRBD2. V lost 6 bases and J lost 8; bases outside the gene matches: 9. Germline V gives CDR1 SQVTM, CDR2 ANQGSEA. CDR3 length: 15 residues.

This clonotype was found a few times. The chain carries TRBV19 and TRBJ1-1, with D unresolved. Between the trimmed V and J ends, which lost 7 bases and 0 bases, there was a span of 12 bases. Germline CDR1 and CDR2: LNHDA and SQIVND (reference sequence). The CDR3 loop spans 14 amino acids. CDR3 bases: TGTGCCAGTATCTCTAGCGATTTGAACACTGAAGCTTTCTTT. Protein sequence: CASISSDLNTEAFF.

Note on this clonotype: A much larger clone differs from this one at a single base, so this may be a read error. The V gene is TRBV5-1, the J gene TRBJ1-4; maybe TRBD1 (5 bases). Germline V gene data show CDR1 as SGHRS and CDR2 as YFSETQ. This CDR3 is 14 amino acids long. DNA for the CDR3: TGCGCCAGCAGCTCGGACGGGGGGAACGAAAGACTGTTTTTT. This sequence encodes CASSSDGGNERLFF.

Concerning this clonotype: One end of the junction varies from germline; a read error may be responsible. The J gene is TRBJ2-2, the V gene TRBV10-3; 8 positions agree with TRBD2. The germline gives CDR1 ENHRY, CDR2 SYGVKD. CDR3 length equals 15 residues. The CDR3 DNA sequence: TGTGCCATCAGCCAGGGACTAGTGAATACCGGGGAGCTGTCTTTT. Amino acid sequence: CAISQGLVNTGELSF.

This clonotype is judged medium-sized (0.01 to 0.1%). The J gene is TRBJ1-6, the V gene TRBV27, with D uncertain. V was pared by 8 bases and J by 9 bases, with 2 bases between. CDR1 and CDR2 from the germline V gene are MNHEY and SMNVEV (reference sequence). The CDR3 loop spans 9 amino acids. As DNA, the CDR3 is TGTGCCAGCGGTTCACCCCTCCACTTT. Residues: CASGSPLHF.

With regard to this clonotype: With a much larger clone just one base away, this may be a read error. The rearrangement uses TRBV5-1 and TRBJ1-3; 7 nucleotides align to TRBD1. The germline V gene encodes CDR1 SGHRS and CDR2 YFSETQ. The CDR3 is 15 amino acids. V was pared by 4 bases and J by 4 bases, with 8 bases of the junction left unmatched. This CDR3 reads CASSRGQSAGNTIYF. CDR3 coding DNA: TGCGCCAGCAGCAGGGGACAGTCGGCGGGAAACACCATATATTTT.

A few counts support this clonotype. This chain links TRBV14 with TRBJ2-1; TRBD2 matches 7 bases. The ends lost 2 bases at V and 8 bases at J; junction bases unmatched: 6. This CDR3 has 14 amino acids. Germline CDR1 reads SGHDN; CDR2 reads FVKESK. The CDR3 here is CASSQRTRMDEQFF. The CDR3 nucleotides read TGTGCCAGCAGCCAAAGGACTAGGATGGATGAGCAGTTCTTC.

This sequence joins TRBV4-2 and TRBJ2-2; no clear D gene. CDR3 size: 13 residues. The germline V gene has CDR1 LGHNA and CDR2 YNFKEQ. V gave up 3 bases and J gave up 6 bases, with 8 bases separating them. The CDR3 spells CASSQDRSGELFF. The CDR3 bases are TGTGCCAGCAGCCAGGATAGGTCCGGGGAGCTGTTTTTT.

This clonotype was detected many times. The chain combines TRBV11-2 with TRBJ2-7; TRBD2 matches at 10 bases. Unmatched junction bases numbered 6, after V lost 8 bases and J lost 5 bases. CDR1 is SGHAT, CDR2 FQNNGV, per germline. The CDR3 contains 13 residues. CDR3 amino acids: CASSSGRLNEQYF. For the CDR3, the DNA is TGTGCCAGCTCTAGCGGGAGATTGAACGAGCAGTACTTC.

This clonotype qualifies as medium-sized. The CDR3, as DNA: TGTGCCAGCAGTTTAGCGCTTCTGGTTACTGGAAACACCATATATTTT. Protein product: CASSLALLVTGNTIYF. V and J are TRBV12-3 or TRBV12-4 and TRBJ1-3; D not certain. Trimming removed 0 bases from V and 2 bases from J, with 11 bases in between. This CDR3 is built from 16 residues.

The chain links TRBV7-2 to TRBJ1-5; D unresolved. The germline V gene has CDR1 SGHTA and CDR2 FQGNSA. The V and J ends lost 8 bases and 4 bases respectively, with 9 bases between them. This CDR3 comprises 12 residues. This CDR3 reads CASLAMNQPQHF. CDR3 DNA sequence: TGTGCCAGCTTAGCTATGAATCAGCCCCAGCATTTT.

Comment on this clonotype: A much larger clone lies one base from this, so it may be a read error. The gene calls are TRBV12-5 and TRBJ1-2; D gene ambiguous. CDR1 is LGHNT, CDR2 FRNRAP, per germline. Deletions cut 0 bases from V and 12 bases from J, with 8 bases between. This CDR3 comprises 11 residues. CDR3: CASGLVRADTF. The CDR3 nucleotides are TGTGCTAGTGGTTTGGTGCGGGCTGACACCTTC.

The chain combines TRBV12-3 or TRBV12-4 with TRBJ1-5; TRBD1 is a possible D gene (6 bases). This CDR3 has 13 residues. V dropped 5 bases and J dropped 4 bases, with 9 bases sitting between them. CDR3 sequence (DNA): TGTGCCAGCAGTCCAGGGGCTAATCAGCCCCAGCATTTT. This codes for CASSPGANQPQHF.

This clonotype was detected ten times or more. The chain employs TRBV5-1 and TRBJ1-1; D is undetermined. The CDR3 consists of 15 residues. The germline gives CDR1 SGHRS, CDR2 YFSETQ. Between the trimmed V and J ends, which lost 4 bases and 0 bases, there was a span of 13 bases. The CDR3 is CASSPTTQMNTEAFF. As DNA, the CDR3 is TGCGCCAGCAGCCCCACGACACAAATGAACACTGAAGCTTTCTTT.

V and J are TRBV13 and TRBJ2-1; 9 bases agree with TRBD1. V dropped 5 bases and J dropped 2; count of bases not matched to a gene: 7. CDR1 and CDR2 (germline): PRHDT, FYEKMQ (reference sequence). The CDR3 runs to 16 residues. The CDR3: CASSGGRTGAYNEQFF. The CDR3 DNA reads as TGTGCCAGCAGCGGGGGGCGGACAGGGGCCTACAATGAGCAGTTCTTC.

As regards this clonotype: This may stem from a read error, because a much larger clone lies one nucleotide away. The CDR3 region is CGSTLLQGAPEAFF. The DNA of the CDR3 is TGTGGCAGCACCTTATTACAGGGGGCCCCTGAAGCTTTCTTT. The chain combines TRBV6-1 with TRBJ1-1; 9 bases align to TRBD1. Germline CDR1 MNHNS, CDR2 SASEGT. The CDR3 has 14 amino acids.

A word on this clonotype: This may stem from a read error, because a much larger clone lies one nucleotide away. This sequence joins TRBV11-2 and TRBJ1-1; D remains ambiguous. Germline V gene data show CDR1 as SGHAT and CDR2 as FQNNGV. Trimming took off 3 bases at V and 4 bases at J, with 9 bases between the two ends. This CDR3 is built from 13 residues. The CDR3 DNA is TGTGCCAGCAGCTTTGGGTGTGGCACTGAAGCTTTCTTT. Encoded protein: CASSFGCGTEAFF. The variable domain in full, completed from reference TRBV11-2 and TRBJ1-1, reads EAGVAQSPRYKIIEKRQSVAFWCNPISGHATLYWYQQILGQGPKLLIQFQNNGVVDDSQLPKDRFSAERLKGVDSTLKIQPAKLEDSAVYLCASSFGCGTEAFFGQGTRLTVV.

This clonotype was picked up a small number of times. The J gene is TRBJ2-1, the V gene TRBV5-4; TRBD1 matches at 8 bases. Germline values: CDR1 SGHNT, CDR2 YYREEE (reference sequence). Losses at the gene ends were 4 bases for V and 6 bases for J; bases not matched to a gene: 3. The CDR3 totals 13 residues. The CDR3 region has the DNA TGTGCCAGCAGCCTTGGGACAGGCAATGAGCAGTTCTTC. Amino acids: CASSLGTGNEQFF.

This clonotype was recorded only once. A much more abundant neighbour one base away suggests this may be a read error. The chain carries TRBV5-1 and TRBJ2-7; D is undetermined. The CDR3 is 12 residues long. In germline, CDR1 is SGHRS, CDR2 YFSETQ. CDR3 loop: CASTLDSYEQYF. The CDR3 nucleotides read TGCGCCAGCACCTTGGATTCCTACGAGCAGTACTTC.

On this clonotype: This may arise from a read error, as a much more abundant clone is one base away. The genes are TRBV7-9 and TRBJ2-7, with D unresolved. This CDR3 is built from 13 residues. In germline, CDR1 is SEHNR, CDR2 FQNEAQ (reference sequence). CDR3 residues: CANSVGSDREQYF. The DNA of the CDR3 is TGTGCCAACAGCGTTGGCTCGGATCGGGAGCAGTACTTC.